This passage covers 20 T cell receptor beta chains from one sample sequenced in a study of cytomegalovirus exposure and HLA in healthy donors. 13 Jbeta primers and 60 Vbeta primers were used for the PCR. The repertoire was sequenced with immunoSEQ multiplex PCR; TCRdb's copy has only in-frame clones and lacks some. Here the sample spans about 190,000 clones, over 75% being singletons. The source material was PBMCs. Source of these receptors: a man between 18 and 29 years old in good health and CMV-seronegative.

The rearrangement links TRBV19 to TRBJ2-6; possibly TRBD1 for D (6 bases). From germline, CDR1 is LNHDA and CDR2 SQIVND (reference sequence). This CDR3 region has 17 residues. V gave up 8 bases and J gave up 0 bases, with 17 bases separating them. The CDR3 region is CASSSDSPYSGANVLTF. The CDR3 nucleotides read TGTGCCAGTTCTTCGGACAGCCCATACTCTGGGGCCAACGTCCTGACTTTC.

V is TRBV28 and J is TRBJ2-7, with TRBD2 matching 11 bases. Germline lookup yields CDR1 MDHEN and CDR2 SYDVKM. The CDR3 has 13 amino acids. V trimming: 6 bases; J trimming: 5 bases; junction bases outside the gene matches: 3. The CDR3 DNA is TGTGCCAGCAGACTAGCGGGAGCGAACGAGCAGTACTTC. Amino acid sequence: CASRLAGANEQYF.

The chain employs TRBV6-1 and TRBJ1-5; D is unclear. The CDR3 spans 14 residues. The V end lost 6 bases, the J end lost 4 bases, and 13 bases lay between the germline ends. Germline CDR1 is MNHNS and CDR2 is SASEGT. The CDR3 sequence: CASREGSRNQPQHF. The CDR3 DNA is TGTGCCAGCAGGGAGGGCTCCCGAAATCAGCCCCAGCATTTT.

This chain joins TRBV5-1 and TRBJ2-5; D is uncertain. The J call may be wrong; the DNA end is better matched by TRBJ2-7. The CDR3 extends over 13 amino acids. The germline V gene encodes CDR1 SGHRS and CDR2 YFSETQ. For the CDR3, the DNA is TGCGCCAGCAGCTTTATGGTCTCCTACGAGCAGTACTTC. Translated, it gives CASSFMVSYEQYF.

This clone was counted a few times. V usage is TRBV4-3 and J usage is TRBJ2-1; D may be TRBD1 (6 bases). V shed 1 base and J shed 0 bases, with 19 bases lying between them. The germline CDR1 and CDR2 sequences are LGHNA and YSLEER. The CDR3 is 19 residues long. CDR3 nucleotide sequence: TGCGCCAGCAGCCAAGCTTTTACAGGGATAGGATCCTCCTACAATGAGCAGTTCTTC. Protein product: CASSQAFTGIGSSYNEQFF.

CDR3 bases: TGTGCCAGCTCCTCAGGTGACATAGCCAAAAACATTCAGTACTTC. The encoded protein is CASSSGDIAKNIQYF. This chain connects TRBV18 to TRBJ2-4; D unclear. The length of the CDR3 is 15 residues. V was trimmed by 6 bases and J by 0 bases, leaving 12 bases between them. Germline V gene sequence: CDR1 KGHSH, CDR2 LQKENI.

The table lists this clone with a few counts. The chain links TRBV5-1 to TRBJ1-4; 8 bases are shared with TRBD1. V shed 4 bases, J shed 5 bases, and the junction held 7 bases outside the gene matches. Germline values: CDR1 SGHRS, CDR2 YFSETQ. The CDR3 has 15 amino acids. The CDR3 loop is CASSMMDRANEKLFF. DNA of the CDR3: TGCGCCAGCAGCATGATGGACAGGGCCAATGAAAAACTGTTTTTT.

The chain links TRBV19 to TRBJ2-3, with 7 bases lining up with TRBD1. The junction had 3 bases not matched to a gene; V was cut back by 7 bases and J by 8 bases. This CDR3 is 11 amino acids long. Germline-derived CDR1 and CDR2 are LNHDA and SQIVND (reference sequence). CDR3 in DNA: TGTGCCAGTAAGGGGGCAGGTACGCAGTATTTT. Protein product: CASKGAGTQYF.

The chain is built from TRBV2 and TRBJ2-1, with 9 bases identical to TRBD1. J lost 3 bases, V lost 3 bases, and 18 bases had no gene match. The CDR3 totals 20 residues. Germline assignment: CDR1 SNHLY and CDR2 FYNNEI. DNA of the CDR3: TGTGCCAGCAGTGAGAATCGGTGGGACAGGGAAGAGGACCTCTACAATGAGCAGTTCTTC. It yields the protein CASSENRWDREEDLYNEQFF.

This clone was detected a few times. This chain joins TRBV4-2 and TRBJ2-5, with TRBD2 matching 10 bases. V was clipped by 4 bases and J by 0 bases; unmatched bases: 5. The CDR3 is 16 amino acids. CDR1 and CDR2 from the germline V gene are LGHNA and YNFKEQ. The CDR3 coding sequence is TGTGCCAGCAGCCCTTCTAGCGGGAGTCACCAAGAGACCCAGTACTTC. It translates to CASSPSSGSHQETQYF.

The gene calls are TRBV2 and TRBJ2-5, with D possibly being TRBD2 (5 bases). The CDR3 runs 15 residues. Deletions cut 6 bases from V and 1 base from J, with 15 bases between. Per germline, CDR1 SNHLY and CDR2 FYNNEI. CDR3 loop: CASSRNGLTQETQYF. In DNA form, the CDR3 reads TGTGCCAGCAGCAGAAACGGACTGACCCAAGAGACCCAGTACTTC.

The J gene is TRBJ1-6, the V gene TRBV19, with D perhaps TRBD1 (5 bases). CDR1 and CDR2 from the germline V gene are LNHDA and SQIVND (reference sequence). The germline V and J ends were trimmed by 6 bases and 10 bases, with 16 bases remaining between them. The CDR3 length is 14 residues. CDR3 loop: CASRTTQRDSPLHF. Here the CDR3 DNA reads TGTGCCAGTAGGACCACCCAGCGGGACTCACCCCTCCACTTT.

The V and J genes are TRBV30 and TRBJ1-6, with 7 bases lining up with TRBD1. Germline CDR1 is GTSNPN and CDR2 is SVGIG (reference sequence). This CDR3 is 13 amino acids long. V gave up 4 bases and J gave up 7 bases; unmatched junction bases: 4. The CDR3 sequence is CAWTTGLNSPLHF. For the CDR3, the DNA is TGTGCCTGGACGACAGGGCTCAATTCACCCCTCCACTTT.

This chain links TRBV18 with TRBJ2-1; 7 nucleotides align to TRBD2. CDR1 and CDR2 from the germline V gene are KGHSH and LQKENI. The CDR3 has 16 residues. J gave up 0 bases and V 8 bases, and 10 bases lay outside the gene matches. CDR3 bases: TGTGCCAGCCAAGGCAGCGGGACCGACTCCTACAATGAGCAGTTCTTC. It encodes CASQGSGTDSYNEQFF.

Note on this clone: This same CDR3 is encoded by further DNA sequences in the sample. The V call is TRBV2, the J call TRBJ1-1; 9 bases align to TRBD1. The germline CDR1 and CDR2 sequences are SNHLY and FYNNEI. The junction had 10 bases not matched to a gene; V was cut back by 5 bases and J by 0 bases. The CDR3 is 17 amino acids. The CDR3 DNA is TGTGCCAGCAGTTGGGACAGGGCCCGCGGAATGAACACTGAAGCTTTCTTT. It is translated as CASSWDRARGMNTEAFF.

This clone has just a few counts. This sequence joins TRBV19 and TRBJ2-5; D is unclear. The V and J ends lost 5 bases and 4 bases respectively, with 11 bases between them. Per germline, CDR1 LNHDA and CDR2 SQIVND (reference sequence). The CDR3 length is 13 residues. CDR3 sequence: CASSSRSGETQYF. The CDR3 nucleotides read TGTGCCAGTAGTTCCCGATCAGGAGAGACCCAGTACTTC.

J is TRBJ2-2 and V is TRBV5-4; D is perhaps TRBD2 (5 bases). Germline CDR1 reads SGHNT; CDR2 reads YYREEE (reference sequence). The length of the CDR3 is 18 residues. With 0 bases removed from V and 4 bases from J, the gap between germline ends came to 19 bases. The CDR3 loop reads CASSLDLTRGLGTGELFF. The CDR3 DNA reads TGTGCCAGCAGCTTGGACCTTACTAGAGGACTTGGCACCGGGGAGCTGTTTTTT.

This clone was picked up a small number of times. The CDR3 nucleotides are TGTGCCAGCAGCGCTAGCGGGGGGATCAATGAGCAGTTCTTC. This encodes CASSASGGINEQFF. V gene TRBV6-4 combines with J gene TRBJ2-1; TRBD2 matches 11 bases. CDR1 and CDR2 (germline): MRHNA, SNTAGT. The CDR3 extends over 14 amino acids. With V trimmed by 6 bases and J by 6 bases, 4 bases remained unmatched.

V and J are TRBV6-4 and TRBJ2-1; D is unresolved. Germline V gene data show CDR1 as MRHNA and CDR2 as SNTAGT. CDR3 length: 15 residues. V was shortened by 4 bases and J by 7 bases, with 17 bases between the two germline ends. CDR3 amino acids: CASSVYYSNVNEQFF. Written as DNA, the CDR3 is TGTGCCAGCAGTGTTTACTACTCCAATGTGAATGAGCAGTTCTTC.

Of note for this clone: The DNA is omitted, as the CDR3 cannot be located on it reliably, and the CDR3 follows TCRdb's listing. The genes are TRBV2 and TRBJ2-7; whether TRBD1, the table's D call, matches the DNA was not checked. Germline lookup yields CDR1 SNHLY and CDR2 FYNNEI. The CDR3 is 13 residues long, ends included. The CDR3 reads CASSPVGSGTGHF.